This T cell receptor beta chain was captured in a study of T-cell memory formation after mild COVID-19. One entry per CDR3 protein, called by TCRdb with MiXCR from the 5' RACE reads. The table has 220,000 or so distinct CDR3 sequences, around 9.1% seen once; the top ten hold roughly 3.5%. Many counts were recorded for this clonotype. Germline loops: CDR1 SGHRS, CDR2 YFSETQ. The CDR3 length is 16 residues. V shed 0 bases and J shed 5 bases, with 17 bases lying between them. Input material: PBMCs or a T cell subset sorted from them (not recorded which). J is TRBJ2-5 and V is TRBV5-1; D tentatively reads TRBD1 or TRBD2 (6 bases each). This receptor was taken from a man aged 18 to 30 who had mild COVID-19 (a few samples of this study predate the infection). Cell type and time point are not known. Here the CDR3 reads CASSLAGAGSPETQYF. The CDR3 DNA follows: TGCGCCAGCAGCTTGGCGGGGGCGGGGAGCCCGGAGACCCAGTACTTC.